These T cell receptor beta chains were read from a single sample in a study of blood T cell repertoires in COVID-19. Measured with immunoSEQ multiplex PCR; TCRdb has only the in-frame clones, and not every one. Here the sample spans around 50,000 clones, approximately 88% being singletons. The source material was peripheral blood. These receptors were taken from a human donor in a cohort sampled during active COVID-19. The CDR3 runs from the conserved cysteine through the conserved F or W. A D gene is named only where the DNA matches it firmly.

TRBD2	TRBJ2-2	TRBV27	CASSLSPRASGRRTGELFF
-	TRBJ1-4	TRBV2	CASNLVLNEKLFF
TRBD2	TRBJ2-3	TRBV18	CASSPISGGGTDTQYF
-	TRBJ1-5	TRBV19	CASTIAGGGSNQPQHF
-	TRBJ2-1	TRBV9	CASSDLGLLKNEQFF
TRBD1	TRBJ1-5	TRBV4-3	CASSQDRGPSQPQHF
-	TRBJ1-5	TRBV3-1/TRBV3-2	CASSQDRNQPQHF
TRBD1	TRBJ1-2	TRBV6-5	CASNRGQADNYGYTF
-	TRBJ2-3	TRBV3-1/TRBV3-2	CASSQHGDTQYF
-	TRBJ2-5	TRBV24-1	CATSQRETQYF
-	TRBJ2-3	TRBV5-1	CASSIGHSDTQYF
TRBD1	TRBJ1-6	TRBV4-1	CASSQVDREISPLHF
-	TRBJ2-7	TRBV5-1	CASSLELTGNFGYEQYF
TRBD2	TRBJ2-1	TRBV4-1	CASSPTRVAGGLGNEQFF
-	TRBJ2-1	TRBV9	CASSALLAGTYNEQFF
TRBD1	TRBJ1-5	TRBV3-1/TRBV3-2	CASSPTGLRGQPQHF
-	TRBJ1-4	TRBV12-3/TRBV12-4	CASSLEGEKLFF
TRBD1	TRBJ2-2	TRBV29-1	CSVADRGPVGELFF
-	TRBJ2-5	TRBV5-4	CASSHRGSLKETQYF
TRBD1	TRBJ2-1	TRBV24-1	CATSETGGSSYNEQFF
TRBD1	TRBJ1-2	TRBV18	CASSPYRGNYGYTF
-	TRBJ1-1	TRBV7-2	CASSLAGAAEAFF
TRBD1	TRBJ1-4	TRBV18	CASSPRGTGVGEKLFF
TRBD2	TRBJ2-3	TRBV19	CASSIRGTSGRKTDTQYF
TRBD2	TRBJ2-7	TRBV6-5	CASKRVGGRAGEQYF